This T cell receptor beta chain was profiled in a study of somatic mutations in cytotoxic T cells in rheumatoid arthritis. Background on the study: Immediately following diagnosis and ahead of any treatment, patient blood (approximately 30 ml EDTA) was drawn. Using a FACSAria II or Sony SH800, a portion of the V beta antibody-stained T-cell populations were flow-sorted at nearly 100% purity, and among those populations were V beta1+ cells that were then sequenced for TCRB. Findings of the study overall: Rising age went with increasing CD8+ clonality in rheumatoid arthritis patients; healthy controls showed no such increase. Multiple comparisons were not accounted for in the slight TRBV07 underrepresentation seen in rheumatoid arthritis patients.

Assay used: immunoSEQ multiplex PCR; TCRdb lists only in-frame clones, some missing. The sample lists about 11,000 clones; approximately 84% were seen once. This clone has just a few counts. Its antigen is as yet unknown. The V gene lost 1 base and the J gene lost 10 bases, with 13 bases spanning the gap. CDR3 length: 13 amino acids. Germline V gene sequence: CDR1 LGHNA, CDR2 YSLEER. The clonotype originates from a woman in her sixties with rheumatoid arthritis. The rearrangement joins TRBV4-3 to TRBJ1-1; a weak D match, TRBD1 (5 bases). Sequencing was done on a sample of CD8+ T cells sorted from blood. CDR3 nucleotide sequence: TGCGCCAGCAGCCAAGCAGGGAAGGAGGGAGCTTTCTTT. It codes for CASSQAGKEGAFF.